These 18 T cell receptor beta chains were all obtained from the same sample, sequenced in a study of graft-versus-host responses after intestinal transplantation. Sequencing used immunoSEQ multiplex PCR; TCRdb keeps in-frame clones, though not all of them. Of approximately 77,000 clones listed, roughly nine tenths are singletons. Which antigens these TCRs recognize remains unknown. The source material was unstimulated CD4+ T cells sorted from spleen or lymph node cells, sampled before intestinal transplant. Receptors were obtained from a human donor who received an intestinal transplant.

The V gene is TRBV2, the J gene TRBJ2-1, with 9 bases matching TRBD2. The CDR3 spans 19 residues. The V segment lost 2 bases and the J segment 12 bases; nucleotides outside the gene matches: 23. The germline V gene has CDR1 SNHLY and CDR2 FYNNEI. The CDR3 reads CASSEYPPRGGRALGMQFF. The CDR3, as DNA: TGTGCCAGCAGTGAATACCCCCCACGGGGCGGGAGGGCCTTGGGGATGCAGTTCTTC. The full variable domain, completed using reference TRBV2 and TRBJ2-1, is EPEVTQTPSHQVTQMGQEVILRCVPISNHLYFYWYRQILGQKVEFLVSFYNNEISEKSEIFDDQFSVERPDGSNFTLKIRSTKLEDSAMYFCASSEYPPRGGRALGMQFFGPGTRLTVL.

V is TRBV2 and J is TRBJ2-7; D perhaps matches TRBD1 (5 bases). CDR1 SNHLY and CDR2 FYNNEI come from the germline V gene. Trimming removed 5 bases from V and 4 bases from J, with 9 bases in between. The CDR3 loop spans 12 amino acids. CDR3 DNA sequence: TGTGCCAGCAGTTTCCAGGGTTACGAGCAGTACTTC. Protein sequence: CASSFQGYEQYF. The full variable domain, rest sourced from reference TRBV2 and TRBJ2-7, is EPEVTQTPSHQVTQMGQEVILRCVPISNHLYFYWYRQILGQKVEFLVSFYNNEISEKSEIFDDQFSVERPDGSNFTLKIRSTKLEDSAMYFCASSFQGYEQYFGPGTRLTVT.

This rearrangement joins TRBV14 to TRBJ2-1, with D possibly being TRBD1 or TRBD2 (9 bases each). Trimming shortened V by 4 bases and J by 0 bases, and 37 bases separated the two germline ends. This CDR3 region has 24 residues. CDR1 is SGHDN, CDR2 FVKESK, per germline. In DNA, the CDR3 is TGTGCCAGCAGCCCGGAACCGGGACAGGGTATGGAGCTAGCGGGACTAACCTCCTACAATGAGCAGTTCTTC. Encoded protein: CASSPEPGQGMELAGLTSYNEQFF.

The chain joins TRBV2 to TRBJ2-2, with TRBD2 matching 9 bases. CDR3 length: 15 amino acids. V gave up 8 bases and J gave up 5 bases; unmatched junction bases: 9. The germline CDR1 and CDR2 sequences are SNHLY and FYNNEI. DNA of the CDR3: TGTGCCAGCTCCCTGGCGGGAGGGGAGACCGGGGAGCTGTTTTTT. Translating gives CASSLAGGETGELFF.

This rearrangement joins TRBV19 to TRBJ2-3; 7 bases are a match to TRBD2. There are 16 residues in the CDR3. CDR1 and CDR2 (germline): LNHDA, SQIVND (reference sequence). V lost 2 bases and J lost 6; bases outside the gene matches: 11. DNA of the CDR3: TGTGCCAGTAGTATAACCCTCTCTGCAGCGGGGGATACGCAGTATTTT. This codes for CASSITLSAAGDTQYF.

The V call is TRBV27, the J call TRBJ2-3; 8 bases align to TRBD2. The ends lost 3 bases at V and 4 bases at J; junction bases unmatched: 9. The CDR3 extends over 16 amino acids. CDR1 is MNHEY and CDR2 is SMNVEV in the germline V gene (reference sequence). The CDR3 DNA reads as TGTGCCAGCAGTTTGTCAGCGGGAGAAAGAGCAGATACGCAGTATTTT. This encodes CASSLSAGERADTQYF.

The rearrangement uses TRBV5-1 and TRBJ2-1, with a possible D match to TRBD1 (6 bases). Germline CDR1 and CDR2: SGHRS and YFSETQ. V lost 0 bases to trimming and J lost 15 bases, with 16 bases between them. The CDR3 length is 13 residues. CDR3 amino acids: CASSLAGEPYGFF. The CDR3 nucleotides read TGCGCCAGCAGCTTGGCAGGGGAACCGTATGGGTTCTTC.

The V gene is TRBV9, the J gene TRBJ1-2; D may be TRBD1 (6 bases). CDR3 length: 15 residues. Germline values: CDR1 SGDLS, CDR2 YYNGEE. Trimming removed 0 bases from V and 6 bases from J, with 15 bases in between. CDR3 DNA: TGTGCCAGCAGCGTAGGTCCAGGGGTAGACCATGGCTACACCTTC. Amino acids: CASSVGPGVDHGYTF.

CDR3 protein: CASSLGDSSYEQYF. The CDR3 DNA reads TGTGCCAGCAGCTTAGGGGACAGTTCCTACGAGCAGTACTTC. V gene TRBV11-2 combines with J gene TRBJ2-7; TRBD1 agrees at 7 bases. The CDR3 runs 14 residues. Looked up from germline, CDR1 is SGHAT and CDR2 is FQNNGV. The junction had 1 base not matched to a gene; V was cut back by 1 base and J by 1 base. Variable domain in full (rest from reference TRBV11-2 and TRBJ2-7): EAGVAQSPRYKIIEKRQSVAFWCNPISGHATLYWYQQILGQGPKLLIQFQNNGVVDDSQLPKDRFSAERLKGVDSTLKIQPAKLEDSAVYLCASSLGDSSYEQYFGPGTRLTVT.

This clone was seen just once. The chain uses TRBV30 and TRBJ1-2; 7 bases agree with TRBD1. The length of the CDR3 is 12 residues. The germline V gene encodes CDR1 GTSNPN and CDR2 SVGIG (reference sequence). The V gene end was trimmed by 0 bases and the J gene end by 8 bases; junction bases not matched to a gene: 3. CDR3 loop: CAWSVSRGGYTF. Written as DNA, the CDR3 is TGTGCCTGGAGTGTATCCAGGGGGGGCTACACCTTC.

The chain is built from TRBV15 and TRBJ2-1, with TRBD1 as a possible D gene (5 bases). The length of the CDR3 is 14 residues. CDR1 and CDR2 (germline): LNHNV, YYDKDF (reference sequence). V gave up 4 bases and J gave up 2 bases, with 9 bases separating them. The CDR3, as DNA: TGTGCCACCAGCACAAGACAGACCTACAATGAGCAGTTCTTC. Translation gives CATSTRQTYNEQFF.

The chain combines TRBV6-6 with TRBJ2-5; D is perhaps TRBD2 (6 bases). Germline CDR1 MNHNY, CDR2 SVGAGI (reference sequence). CDR3 length: 14 amino acids. V was pared by 11 bases and J by 2 bases, with 18 bases between. CDR3 amino acids: CAAAPDYPQETQYF. The CDR3 coding sequence is TGTGCCGCCGCCCCGGACTACCCTCAAGAGACCCAGTACTTC.

The chain links TRBV27 to TRBJ2-2; weak D call: TRBD2 (5 bases). Trimming pared 6 bases from V and 6 bases from J, leaving 17 bases between. CDR1 and CDR2 (germline): MNHEY, SMNVEV (reference sequence). The CDR3 runs to 15 residues. The chain's CDR3 is CASRPWVVGAGELFF. CDR3 sequence (DNA): TGTGCCAGCAGACCTTGGGTAGTCGGGGCCGGGGAGCTGTTTTTT.

The J gene is TRBJ1-1, the V gene TRBV19; D is ambiguous. V lost 8 bases and J lost 5, with 9 bases in between. This CDR3 is 11 amino acids long. Germline V gene sequence: CDR1 LNHDA, CDR2 SQIVND (reference sequence). In nucleotides, the CDR3 is TGTGCCAGTCACACGCGGACTGAAGCTTTCTTT. Its protein is CASHTRTEAFF.

The chain joins TRBV7-9 to TRBJ1-2; the D is unclear. Germline CDR1 is SEHNR and CDR2 is FQNEAQ (reference sequence). The CDR3 length is 16 residues. Trimming pared 1 base from V and 2 bases from J, leaving 14 bases between. The CDR3 DNA follows: TGTGCCAGCAGCTTAGGGGCTGAGGGAAGAAACTATGGCTACACCTTC. This translates into CASSLGAEGRNYGYTF.

The V call is TRBV5-6, the J call TRBJ2-7; a possible D gene is TRBD1 (6 bases). Trimming took off 5 bases at V and 2 bases at J, with 11 bases between the two ends. This CDR3 region has 13 residues. The germline V gene encodes CDR1 SGHDT and CDR2 YYEEEE. CDR3 nucleotide sequence: TGTGCCAGCAGGGTCGCAGGGGCCTACGAGCAGTACTTC. Translation gives CASRVAGAYEQYF.

This clone is a singleton in its sample. CDR3 region: CASSLGRVDYGYTF. CDR3 coding DNA: TGCGCCAGCAGCCTTGGGCGGGTCGACTATGGCTACACCTTC. V and J are TRBV4-1 and TRBJ1-2, with D unresolved. Germline CDR1 MGHRA, CDR2 YSYEKL. This CDR3 is built from 14 residues. Trimming removed 4 bases from V and 3 bases from J, with 12 bases in between.

The J gene is TRBJ2-5, the V gene TRBV28; a possible D gene is TRBD1 (5 bases). Germline CDR1 and CDR2: MDHEN and SYDVKM. CDR3 size: 13 residues. The V and J ends lost 2 bases and 4 bases respectively, with 8 bases between them. CDR3 nucleotides: TGTGCCAGCAGTTTACCAGGGCTAGAGACCCAGTACTTC. Amino acids: CASSLPGLETQYF.